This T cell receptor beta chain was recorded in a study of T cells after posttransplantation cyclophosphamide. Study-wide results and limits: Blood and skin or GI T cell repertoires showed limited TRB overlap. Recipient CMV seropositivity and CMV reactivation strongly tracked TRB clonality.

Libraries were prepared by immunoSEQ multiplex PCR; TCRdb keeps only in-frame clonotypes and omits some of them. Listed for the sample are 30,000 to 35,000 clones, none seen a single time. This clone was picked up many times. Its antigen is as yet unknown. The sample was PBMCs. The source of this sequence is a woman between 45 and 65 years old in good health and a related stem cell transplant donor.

The CDR3 spells CASSVGQLSYEQYF. Written as DNA, the CDR3 is TGTGCCAGCAGCGTGGGACAACTCTCCTACGAGCAGTACTTC. The chain recombines TRBV7-9 with TRBJ2-7; D may be TRBD1 (6 bases). Between the trimmed V and J ends, which lost 5 bases and 0 bases, there was a span of 11 bases. The CDR3 runs to 14 residues. Germline V gene sequence: CDR1 SEHNR, CDR2 FQNEAQ (reference sequence).